The present T cell receptor (beta chain) was sequenced within a study of cytotoxic CD8 clonotypes in ibrutinib-treated CLL (dated by TCRdb to 2020 to 2023). The study in broad terms: The cohort was composed of about a dozen relapsed/refractory and around 14 treatment-naive patients; IGHV unmutated status was identified in roughly 18 patients. Responses were partial in roughly 24 patients and complete in 2; after median around 68 months follow-up, roughly 14 stayed in remission and some twelve progressed. Samples at response were collected after a median of 12 months of treatment, with a range of about 6 to 40 months. On average, each sample yielded hundreds of thousands of productive templates and about 94,000 productive rearrangements. Longitudinal samples were available for about 30% of the 86 trial participants. Cryopreserved peripheral blood mononuclear cells were collected before treatment, at response, and at either disease progression or sustained remission. Patients were still on ibrutinib when every remission and progressive disease sample was collected. Results and caveats for the whole study, not just this receptor: Baseline clonality was found to be higher than that of age-matched healthy donors and was strongly correlated with circulating CD8+ T-cell counts. Public clonotypes were rare and either shrank or stayed stable during treatment, and the rise in clonality at ibrutinib response reflected expansion of private clonotypes. At ibrutinib response clonality went up, during sustained remission it held steady, and at progression it dropped back toward baseline. Sampling times were not matched between sustained-remission and progressing patients, and lymph node repertoires were not studied.

A MiSeq instrument was used for deep resolution sequencing, which targeted depths ranging from 1 in 1 million up to 1 in 200,000 T cells, with coverage averaging 10x for each clonotype. The immunoSEQ hsTCRB Kit was used to generate TCR beta libraries. Under the source paper's analysis protocol: ImmunoSEQ Data Assistant and ImmunoSEQ Analyzer were used for data analysis, and V, D and J genes were assigned according to IMGT definitions. Clonality was computed as one minus normalized Shannon entropy of productive rearrangement frequencies, ranging from 0 to 1. Public clonotype analysis was restricted to overrepresented clonotypes comprising at least 0.05% of each patient's repertoire. Approximately 12 age-matched healthy donor repertoires from immuneACCESS were used as controls for clonality. This immuneACCESS table, as held by TCRdb, lists in-frame sequences with V and J called but not all clones. Of the missing ones, under half trace to an unresolved V gene in checked studies; the others have no known cause. V, J and clone size were drawn from that table, and D and trimming were deduced from the DNA. For this sample the table gives about 140,000 clones, of which over 75% were detected only once. The top ten hold approximately 7.6% of the sample.

For TCR beta library preparation, approximately 2 micrograms of genomic DNA were extracted from the cryopreserved PBMCs. Longitudinal blood samples from CLL patients receiving ibrutinib monotherapy were subjected to high-throughput TCR beta sequencing. Patients were enrolled in a phase 2 open-label single-center ibrutinib monotherapy trial. From the germline V gene, CDR1 is KGHSH and CDR2 is LQKENI. The CDR3 starts with the cysteine, ends with the phenylalanine, and has 15 residues. The retained sequence is limited to the CDR3, 45 bases, with the frame set at the first base. V is reduced by 3 bases and J by 5 bases, leaving a spacing of 17 bases between them. Points on this clone: There is no known antigen for this receptor. No clone much larger than this one lies a single base away; base qualities are absent.

The origin of this receptor is a human donor with chronic lymphocytic leukemia. The specimen comprised PBMCs, sampled after 36 months of ibrutinib treatment. The rearrangement joined TRBV18 to TRBJ2-7, and possibly TRBD2, on 6 matching bases. The CDR3: CASSPIGTLGDEQYF. The nucleotides are TGTGCCAGCTCACCTATCGGGACTCTCGGAGACGAGCAGTACTTC.